A single sample gave rise to the 27 T cell receptor beta chains below, sequenced in a study of T cell responses to AZD1222 COVID-19 vaccine. Profiled with immunoSEQ multiplex PCR; TCRdb holds only in-frame clones, not every one. The sample carries around 100,000 clones, 85% to 90% recorded once. This specimen was peripheral blood, taken on day 0 of AZD1222 vaccination. These receptors were obtained from an adult in good health.

The chain combines TRBV5-1 with TRBJ2-7, with 7 bases that match TRBD1. Germline V gene lookup returns CDR1 SGHRS and CDR2 YFSETQ. The V gene end was trimmed by 8 bases and the J gene end by 6 bases; junction bases not matched to a gene: 11. This CDR3 is 13 amino acids long. The CDR3 region has the DNA TGCGCCAGTAACAAGGACAGGTCCGGCGAGCAGTACTTC. Amino acid sequence: CASNKDRSGEQYF.

The chain combines TRBV7-2 with TRBJ2-7, with 9 bases that match TRBD1. In germline, CDR1 is SGHTA, CDR2 FQGNSA. The CDR3 loop spans 14 amino acids. V was clipped by 4 bases and J by 4 bases; unmatched bases: 5. CDR3 sequence (DNA): TGTGCCAGCAGCTATCTGACAGGGGGTTACGAGCAGTACTTC. It encodes CASSYLTGGYEQYF.

The CDR3 nucleotides are TGTGCCATCAGTGAGTGGGGAGTGACTGGGGCCAACGTCCTGACTTTC. It yields the protein CAISEWGVTGANVLTF. V and J are TRBV10-3 and TRBJ2-6; D is possibly TRBD2 (5 bases). CDR3 length: 16 residues. Trimming removed 1 base at V and 2 bases at J, with 9 bases between. Germline CDR1 reads ENHRY; CDR2 reads SYGVKD.

V usage is TRBV7-2 and J usage is TRBJ2-5, with 9 bases identical to TRBD2. Per germline, CDR1 SGHTA and CDR2 FQGNSA. After removal of 1 base from V and 5 bases from J, the junction contained 2 bases not matched to a gene. The CDR3 extends over 14 amino acids. As DNA, the CDR3 is TGTGCCAGCAGCTTAGTTAGCGGGGGCGAGACCCAGTACTTC. As protein: CASSLVSGGETQYF.

This chain connects TRBV10-3 to TRBJ1-2; 7 nucleotides match TRBD1. This CDR3 has 14 amino acids. V was pared by 5 bases and J by 1 base, with 4 bases of the junction left unmatched. Germline CDR1 ENHRY, CDR2 SYGVKD. The CDR3: CAISPQGGNYGYTF. The CDR3 region has the DNA TGTGCCATCAGTCCTCAGGGGGGTAACTATGGCTACACCTTC.

The table lists this clone with a count of one. The chain recombines TRBV18 with TRBJ2-1, with 13 nucleotides matching TRBD2. In germline, CDR1 is KGHSH, CDR2 LQKENI. The CDR3 consists of 15 residues. Unmatched junction bases numbered 0, after V lost 2 bases and J lost 5 bases. CDR3 residues: CASSPGLAGDNEQFF. CDR3 nucleotide sequence: TGTGCCAGCTCACCAGGACTAGCGGGAGACAATGAGCAGTTCTTC. The full variable domain, with the rest looked up from reference TRBV18 and TRBJ2-1, is NAGVMQNPRHLVRRRGQEARLRCSPMKGHSHVYWYRQLPEEGLKFMVYLQKENIIDESGMPKERFSAEFPKEGPSILRIQQVVRGDSAAYFCASSPGLAGDNEQFFGPGTRLTVL.

The chain combines TRBV20-1 with TRBJ2-1, with 8 bases identical to TRBD2. CDR1 is DFQATT and CDR2 is SNEGSKA in the germline V gene (reference sequence). This CDR3 has 15 amino acids. V shed 3 bases and J 2 bases; nucleotides not matched to a gene: 6. This CDR3 is CSASSGRGPYNEQFF. CDR3 nucleotide sequence: TGCAGTGCTAGTTCCGGGAGGGGACCCTACAATGAGCAGTTCTTC.

The chain carries TRBV9 and TRBJ1-1, with D perhaps matching TRBD1 (6 bases). CDR1 and CDR2 from the germline V gene are SGDLS and YYNGEE. The CDR3 runs 15 residues. V gave up 0 bases and J gave up 3 bases, with 12 bases separating them. The chain's CDR3 is CASSVVRTADTEAFF. The CDR3 bases are TGTGCCAGCAGCGTAGTCCGGACAGCGGACACTGAAGCTTTCTTT.

Here the CDR3 DNA reads TGTGCCAGCTTCGGGGGGCCGGGGCCCAATACGCAGTATTTT. It specifies CASFGGPGPNTQYF. The chain couples TRBV7-2 to TRBJ2-3, with D maybe TRBD2 (7 bases). The CDR3 spans 14 residues. Deletions cut 8 bases from V and 7 bases from J, with 19 bases between. Germline V gene sequence: CDR1 SGHTA, CDR2 FQGNSA. The full variable domain, its missing parts supplied by reference TRBV7-2 and TRBJ2-3, is GAGVSQSPSNKVTEKGKDVELRCDPISGHTALYWYRQSLGQGLEFLIYFQGNSAPDKSGLPSDRFSAERTGGSVSTLTIQRTQQEDSAVYLCASFGGPGPNTQYFGPGTRLTVL.

This chain uses TRBV25-1 with TRBJ2-7, with D possibly matching TRBD2 (6 bases). This CDR3 comprises 14 residues. CDR1 and CDR2 from the germline V gene are MGHDK and SYGVNS. The ends were cut back, 4 bases at V and 4 bases at J, with 14 bases in the middle. The CDR3 bases are TGTGCCAGCAGTGGGACGGGGGATGGGTACGAGCAGTACTTC. Amino acids: CASSGTGDGYEQYF.

The chain combines TRBV9 with TRBJ2-1; D is unclear. The CDR3 covers 12 residues. Looked up from germline, CDR1 is SGDLS and CDR2 is YYNGEE. Trimming removed 4 bases at V and 8 bases at J, with 10 bases between. The CDR3 DNA follows: TGTGCCAGCAGCCCGACTGAGGATGAGCAGTTCTTC. Residues: CASSPTEDEQFF.

This chain joins TRBV9 and TRBJ1-4; D is uncertain. Germline CDR1 is SGDLS and CDR2 is YYNGEE. The CDR3 has 13 residues. Trimming pared 5 bases from V and 5 bases from J, leaving 10 bases between. CDR3: CASSPTGNEKLFF. Here the CDR3 DNA reads TGTGCCAGCAGTCCGACTGGAAATGAAAAACTGTTTTTT.

This clone was observed a single time. The chain joins TRBV4-1 to TRBJ2-2; the match to TRBD1 covers 7 bases. Germline V CDR1 and CDR2: MGHRA, YSYEKL. The CDR3 contains 16 residues. With V trimmed by 5 bases and J by 2 bases, 8 bases remained unmatched. The CDR3, as DNA: TGCGCCAGCAGCGGCCGGGACAGAGTTAACACCGGGGAGCTGTTTTTT. Residues: CASSGRDRVNTGELFF.

The rearrangement uses TRBV19 and TRBJ2-1; TRBD2 agrees at 7 bases. In germline, CDR1 is LNHDA, CDR2 SQIVND (reference sequence). J gave up 0 bases and V 4 bases, and 6 bases lay outside the gene matches. This CDR3 has 16 amino acids. The CDR3 loop is CASSTRPGGSYNEQFF. Here the CDR3 DNA reads TGTGCCAGTAGTACCCGACCGGGGGGCTCCTACAATGAGCAGTTCTTC.

The chain is built from TRBV11-2 and TRBJ2-5, with 8 bases matching TRBD2. The V gene's germline CDR1 is SGHAT and CDR2 FQNNGV. There are 14 residues in the CDR3. Trimming at V came to 4 bases and at J to 7 bases, leaving 8 bases not matched to a gene. The CDR3 sequence: CASSSNRGGGTQYF. CDR3 nucleotide sequence: TGTGCCAGCAGCTCGAATCGGGGGGGCGGGACCCAGTACTTC.

The chain uses TRBV19 and TRBJ2-1, with D hard to call. CDR3 size: 15 residues. Germline V CDR1 and CDR2: LNHDA, SQIVND (reference sequence). Deletions cut 2 bases from V and 4 bases from J, with 12 bases between. CDR3 sequence reads: CASSISASGYNEQFF. Here the CDR3 DNA reads TGTGCCAGTAGTATAAGCGCGTCCGGATACAATGAGCAGTTCTTC.

This clone was seen only once. CDR3 coding DNA: TGTGCCAGCCCTAGCGCGGACACCGGGGAGCTGTTTTTT. Its translation is CASPSADTGELFF. This chain links TRBV6-5 with TRBJ2-2; tentatively, D is TRBD2 (6 bases). The V gene's germline CDR1 is MNHEY and CDR2 SVGAGI. The length of the CDR3 is 13 residues. Deletions cut 8 bases from V and 3 bases from J, with 10 bases between.

This clone was counted a few times. The chain links TRBV16 to TRBJ2-5; D is possibly TRBD2 (6 bases). V was clipped by 7 bases and J by 2 bases, with 20 bases between them. Germline V CDR1 and CDR2: KGHSY, FQNENV. This CDR3 is 16 amino acids long. Written as DNA, the CDR3 is TGTGCCAGCACCCAGATCGGAGGGGCCGATCAAGAGACCCAGTACTTC. Amino acids: CASTQIGGADQETQYF.

The J gene is TRBJ1-1, the V gene TRBV30, with D uncertain. Germline CDR1 and CDR2: GTSNPN and SVGIG (reference sequence). The CDR3 loop spans 13 amino acids. V was clipped by 4 bases and J by 0 bases, with 9 bases between them. In DNA, the CDR3 is TGTGCCTGGAACATCGACTTGAACACTGAAGCTTTCTTT. Translation gives CAWNIDLNTEAFF. Drawing the rest from reference TRBV30 and TRBJ1-1, the complete variable domain is SQTIHQWPATLVQPVGSPLSLECTVEGTSNPNLYWYRQAAGRGLQLLFYSVGIGQISSEVPQNLSASRPQDRQFILSSKKLLLSDSGFYLCAWNIDLNTEAFFGQGTRLTVV.

The J gene is TRBJ2-7, the V gene TRBV27; D is ambiguous. Germline V gives CDR1 MNHEY, CDR2 SMNVEV (reference sequence). The CDR3 is 17 residues long. Trimming removed 0 bases from V and 2 bases from J, with 17 bases in between. In DNA, the CDR3 is TGTGCCAGCAGTTTATCGGGATCAGGTCTCTCTGCCTACGAGCAGTACTTC. It yields the protein CASSLSGSGLSAYEQYF.

The V gene is TRBV5-5, the J gene TRBJ2-3; D not certain. The CDR3 spans 15 residues. Deletions cut 0 bases from V and 3 bases from J, with 11 bases between. Germline CDR1 reads SGHKS; CDR2 reads YYEKEE (reference sequence). CDR3 DNA sequence: TGTGCCAGCAGCTTGGCCGGGCCGGTGACAGATACGCAGTATTTT. As protein: CASSLAGPVTDTQYF.

The chain couples TRBV7-3 to TRBJ2-3, with a weak D call TRBD2 (5 bases). Trimming removed 5 bases from V and 2 bases from J, with 11 bases in between. Germline V CDR1 and CDR2: SGHTA, FQGTGA. The CDR3 runs 14 residues. The CDR3: CASSRAENTDTQYF. The CDR3 nucleotides are TGTGCCAGCAGCCGAGCGGAGAACACAGATACGCAGTATTTT.

The gene calls are TRBV6-5 and TRBJ1-2; D unresolved. Germline CDR1 and CDR2: MNHEY and SVGAGI. V was trimmed by 7 bases and J by 8 bases, leaving 14 bases between them. The CDR3 is 12 amino acids. The CDR3 DNA sequence: TGTGCCAGCATCGGAGGTTCTGCGGGCTACACCTTC. This encodes CASIGGSAGYTF.

The chain employs TRBV4-1 and TRBJ1-2; tentative D call: TRBD1 (5 bases). Trimming removed 2 bases at V and 6 bases at J, with 16 bases between. CDR1 MGHRA and CDR2 YSYEKL come from the germline V gene. The CDR3 sequence is 15 residues long. The CDR3 sequence: CASSQFQRGVDGYTF. DNA of the CDR3: TGCGCCAGCAGCCAATTCCAGAGGGGTGTCGATGGCTACACCTTC.

This clone came up many times. This chain links TRBV25-1 with TRBJ1-5; 11 bases are a match to TRBD1. The CDR3 runs 15 residues. The V segment lost 5 bases and the J segment 4 bases; nucleotides outside the gene matches: 4. The germline V gene has CDR1 MGHDK and CDR2 SYGVNS. The CDR3 loop reads CASSSGQGVNQPQHF. The CDR3, as DNA: TGTGCCAGCAGTTCGGGACAGGGGGTTAATCAGCCCCAGCATTTT.

The V call is TRBV3-1 (or the pseudogene TRBV3-2), the J call TRBJ1-2; a possible D gene is TRBD1 (5 bases). The germline gives CDR1 LGHDT, CDR2 YNNKEL (reference sequence). This CDR3 is 14 amino acids long. Trimming cost V 4 bases and J 6 bases, with 15 bases left between them. The CDR3 here is CASSPYLQGHGYTF. For the CDR3, the DNA is TGTGCCAGCAGCCCGTACTTGCAGGGACATGGCTACACCTTC.

This chain uses TRBV7-9 with TRBJ1-2; TRBD1 might be the D (6 bases). V shed 2 bases and J shed 1 base, with 11 bases lying between them. The CDR3 sequence is 15 residues long. Germline V lookup: CDR1 SEHNR, CDR2 FQNEAQ (reference sequence). The CDR3 protein is CASSLWDNYNYGYTF. In DNA, the CDR3 is TGTGCCAGCAGCTTATGGGACAATTATAACTATGGCTACACCTTC.